The 20 T cell receptor beta chains given below trace back to one sample, sequenced in a study of T cell clonotyping in hematopoietic cell transplantation (dated by TCRdb to the early 2020s). The time point label for this specimen denotes: recipient sample about 28 days before transplant, after cytoreduction. The library was obtained by the immunoSEQ multiplex PCR assay. Drawn from immuneACCESS, this table holds only the in-frame rearrangements with V and J called that TCRdb kept. Clones are partly lost; checked studies trace under half to an unresolved V gene and leave the rest unexplained. The sample includes tens of thousands of clones, with 90% to 95% observed a single time. In total, the top ten clones hold around 1.5% of the sample. The sample in question was peripheral blood mononuclear cells, obtained before stem cell transplant. The source of these receptors is a man aged 40-50 years with chronic myeloid leukemia. Some clones in this sample may be carry-over from other donors' samples.

In this sample, this clone turned up once. The gene calls are TRBV5-1 and TRBJ1-1; a weak D match, TRBD1 (5 bases). The CDR3 is 13 amino acids. CDR1 and CDR2 from the germline V gene are SGHRS and YFSETQ. The V gene lost 3 bases and the J gene lost 4 bases, with 10 bases spanning the gap. The CDR3 region has the DNA TGCGCCAGCAGCTCTGGGGGTGTCACTGAAGCTTTCTTT. Residues: CASSSGGVTEAFF.

The chain carries TRBV21-1 and TRBJ2-4; TRBD1 was called by the table and not checked on the DNA. TRBV21-1 counts as a pseudogene. The CDR3 has 18 amino acids. CDR3 sequence reads: CASSAPGQEPLAKNIQYF. The CDR3 coding sequence is TGTGCCAGCAGCGCCCCGGGACAGGAGCCCCTAGCCAAAAACATTCAGTACTTC.

The chain uses TRBV11-2 and TRBJ2-5; D gene ambiguous. The CDR3 covers 13 residues. Germline lookup yields CDR1 SGHAT and CDR2 FQNNGV. With 2 bases removed from V and 1 base from J, the gap between germline ends came to 5 bases. CDR3: CASSLSSQETQYF. Written as DNA, the CDR3 is TGTGCCAGCAGCTTAAGCAGCCAAGAGACCCAGTACTTC.

V and J are TRBV11-1 and TRBJ2-7; D gene ambiguous. V lost 2 bases, J lost 1 base, and 9 bases lay in between. Per the germline V gene, CDR1 is SGHAT and CDR2 is FQDESV (reference sequence). This CDR3 has 14 amino acids. The CDR3 reads CASSLRVGSYEQYF. In DNA form, the CDR3 reads TGTGCCAGCAGCTTACGAGTAGGGTCCTACGAGCAGTACTTC.

The V call is TRBV7-6, the J call TRBJ2-3, with D maybe TRBD2 (5 bases). This CDR3 has 13 amino acids. The V and J ends lost 0 bases and 5 bases respectively, with 6 bases between them. In germline, CDR1 is SGHVS, CDR2 FNYEAQ. CDR3 sequence (DNA): TGTGCCAGCAGCTTAGCGGGAGTAGATACGCAGTATTTT. Translated: CASSLAGVDTQYF.

J is TRBJ2-2 and V is TRBV11-1, with TRBD2 identical over 7 bases. The V gene's germline CDR1 is SGHAT and CDR2 FQDESV (reference sequence). CDR3 length: 18 residues. The V gene end was trimmed by 1 base and the J gene end by 0 bases; junction bases not matched to a gene: 8. The CDR3, as DNA: TGTGCCAGCAGCTTAGGGGGGGGGTCTACCGCGAACACCGGGGAGCTGTTTTTT. This gives the protein CASSLGGGSTANTGELFF.

This clone was seen just once. CDR3 nucleotide sequence: TGTGCCAGCAGTTTAACAGCCTCCAACTATGGCTACACCTTC. Translating it yields CASSLTASNYGYTF. V gene TRBV27 combines with J gene TRBJ1-2; D uncertain. This CDR3 has 14 amino acids. The V gene lost 2 bases and the J gene lost 2 bases, with 9 bases spanning the gap. Germline V CDR1 and CDR2: MNHEY, SMNVEV (reference sequence).

This chain uses TRBV15 with TRBJ1-4; TRBD1 is a possible D gene (6 bases). The germline V gene has CDR1 LNHNV and CDR2 YYDKDF (reference sequence). V shed 1 base and J shed 8 bases, with 17 bases lying between them. CDR3 length: 16 amino acids. CDR3 DNA sequence: TGTGCCACCAGCAGAGGGGAGGGGGGGAGAGGAGAAAAACTGTTTTTT. Protein: CATSRGEGGRGEKLFF.

The chain carries TRBV11-2 and TRBJ2-2; tentatively, D is TRBD2 (6 bases). CDR1 is SGHAT, CDR2 FQNNGV, per germline. Deletions cut 6 bases from V and 1 base from J, with 12 bases between. The CDR3 runs to 15 residues. The CDR3 nucleotides read TGTGCCAGCAGGTGGGACTCGCGGAACACCGGGGAGCTGTTTTTT. As protein: CASRWDSRNTGELFF.

The gene calls are TRBV19 and TRBJ1-2; 7 nucleotides align to TRBD1. The germline V gene encodes CDR1 LNHDA and CDR2 SQIVND (reference sequence). V lost 7 bases, J lost 3 bases, and 2 bases stayed unmatched. The CDR3 is 12 residues long. CDR3 region: CASIGQDYGYTF. CDR3 nucleotide sequence: TGTGCCAGTATAGGACAGGACTATGGCTACACCTTC.

The chain is built from TRBV14 and TRBJ1-1, with unresolved D. This CDR3 has 13 residues. From germline, CDR1 is SGHDN and CDR2 FVKESK. Deletions cut 1 base from V and 5 bases from J, with 8 bases between. CDR3 sequence reads: CASSQGAWTEAFF. In DNA, the CDR3 is TGTGCCAGCAGCCAAGGGGCCTGGACTGAAGCTTTCTTT.

The rearrangement links TRBV19 to TRBJ1-2; no firm D call. Germline V gene lookup returns CDR1 LNHDA and CDR2 SQIVND (reference sequence). The CDR3 extends over 14 amino acids. V lost 4 bases and J 4 bases, leaving 13 bases between the germline ends. The CDR3 bases are TGTGCCAGTAGTACATTTCGGGTTAGCTATGGCTACACCTTC. It translates to CASSTFRVSYGYTF.

V and J are TRBV7-9 and TRBJ1-2, with D perhaps TRBD1 (6 bases). The CDR3 is 14 amino acids. CDR1 and CDR2 (germline): SEHNR, FQNEAQ (reference sequence). Trimming removed 5 bases from V and 6 bases from J, with 16 bases in between. This chain's CDR3 is CASSPQGRGDGYTF. The CDR3 region has the DNA TGTGCCAGCAGCCCCCAGGGGAGGGGCGATGGCTACACCTTC.

The V gene is TRBV4-1, the J gene TRBJ1-2; D gene ambiguous. The V end was cut by 0 bases, the J end by 0 bases, with 11 bases between. This CDR3 comprises 16 residues. The germline gives CDR1 MGHRA, CDR2 YSYEKL. The CDR3, as DNA: TGCGCCAGCAGCCAAGACGGGAGGGAAACTAACTATGGCTACACCTTC. It is translated as CASSQDGRETNYGYTF.

The chain is built from TRBV5-1 and TRBJ1-2, with D perhaps TRBD1 (5 bases). Trimming stripped 0 bases from V and 5 bases from J, with 8 bases between. Germline V gene lookup returns CDR1 SGHRS and CDR2 YFSETQ. This CDR3 is 13 amino acids long. CDR3 in DNA: TGCGCCAGCAGCTTGGGACAGACTTATGGCTACACCTTC. It codes for CASSLGQTYGYTF.

In its sample, this clone was seen once. The chain is built from TRBV28 and TRBJ2-5, with a possible D match to TRBD2 (6 bases). Germline lookup yields CDR1 MDHEN and CDR2 SYDVKM. The V end was cut by 10 bases, the J end by 2 bases, with 14 bases between. This CDR3 has 13 amino acids. The CDR3 spells CATRDLNQETQYF. CDR3 nucleotide sequence: TGTGCCACCCGGGACTTAAATCAAGAGACCCAGTACTTC. The full variable domain, its missing parts supplied by reference TRBV28 and TRBJ2-5, is DVKVTQSSRYLVKRTGEKVFLECVQDMDHENMFWYRQDPGLGLRLIYFSYDVKMKEKGDIPEGYSVSREKKERFSLILESASTNQTSMYLCATRDLNQETQYFGPGTRLLVL.

The chain links TRBV5-1 to TRBJ1-3, with 7 bases aligning to TRBD1. J lost 0 bases, V lost 3 bases, and 9 bases had no gene match. This CDR3 comprises 17 residues. Germline values: CDR1 SGHRS, CDR2 YFSETQ. This CDR3 is CASSSDRQGVSGNTIYF. The CDR3 DNA sequence: TGCGCCAGCAGCTCGGATCGACAGGGTGTCTCTGGAAACACCATATATTTT. Full variable domain (outside the CDR3, taken from reference TRBV5-1 and TRBJ1-3): KAGVTQTPRYLIKTRGQQVTLSCSPISGHRSVSWYQQTPGQGLQFLFEYFSETQRNKGNFPGRFSGRQFSNSRSEMNVSTLELGDSALYLCASSSDRQGVSGNTIYFGEGSWLTVV.

The chain employs TRBV28 and TRBJ2-5; 13 bases fit TRBD2. V dropped 7 bases and J dropped 9; count of bases not matched to a gene: 11. Germline CDR1 reads MDHEN; CDR2 reads SYDVKM. The CDR3 extends over 15 amino acids. The chain's CDR3 is CASNPTSGGRRPQYF. The CDR3 nucleotides read TGTGCCAGCAATCCGACTAGCGGGGGGCGAAGGCCCCAGTACTTC.

The chain has TRBV4-3 and TRBJ1-6; D uncertain. Germline CDR1 is LGHNA and CDR2 is YSLEER. Trimming shortened V by 1 base and J by 3 bases, and 10 bases separated the two germline ends. This CDR3 is 16 amino acids long. The DNA for the CDR3 is TGCGCCAGCAGCCAAGCCCCTCAAAACTATAATTCACCCCTCCACTTT. Residues: CASSQAPQNYNSPLHF.

The rearrangement links TRBV30 to TRBJ2-7; D uncertain. The V gene's germline CDR1 is GTSNPN and CDR2 SVGIG (reference sequence). This CDR3 region has 14 residues. Trimming cost V 0 bases and J 0 bases, with 9 bases left between them. The CDR3 here is CAWSVQGYSYEQYF. CDR3 DNA sequence: TGTGCCTGGAGTGTACAAGGATACTCCTACGAGCAGTACTTC.